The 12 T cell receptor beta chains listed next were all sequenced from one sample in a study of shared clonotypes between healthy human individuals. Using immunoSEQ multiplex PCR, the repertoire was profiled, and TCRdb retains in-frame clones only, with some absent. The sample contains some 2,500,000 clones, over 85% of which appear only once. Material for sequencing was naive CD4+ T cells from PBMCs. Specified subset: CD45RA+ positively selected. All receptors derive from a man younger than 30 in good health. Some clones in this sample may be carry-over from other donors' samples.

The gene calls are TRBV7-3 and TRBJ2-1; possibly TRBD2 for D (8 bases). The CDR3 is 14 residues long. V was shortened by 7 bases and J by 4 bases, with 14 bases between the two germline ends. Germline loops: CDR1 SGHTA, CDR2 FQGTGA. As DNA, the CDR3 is TGTGCCAGCACCCGGGGGGGACAGTACAATGAGCAGTTCTTC. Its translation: CASTRGGQYNEQFF.

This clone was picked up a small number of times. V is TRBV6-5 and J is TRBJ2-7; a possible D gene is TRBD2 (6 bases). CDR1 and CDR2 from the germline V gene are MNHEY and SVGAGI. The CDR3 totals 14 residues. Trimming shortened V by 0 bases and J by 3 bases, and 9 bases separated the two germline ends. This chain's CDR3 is CASSYSMGGYEQYF. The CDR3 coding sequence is TGTGCCAGCAGTTACTCGATGGGGGGCTACGAGCAGTACTTC.

Here the CDR3 DNA reads TGCGCCAGCAGCTGGCCGGGACAGGGGTTGGGTGAGCAGTTCTTC. It codes for CASSWPGQGLGEQFF. The rearrangement joins TRBV5-1 to TRBJ2-1, with 10 positions matching TRBD1. Germline V gene sequence: CDR1 SGHRS, CDR2 YFSETQ. The CDR3 runs to 15 residues. V lost 3 bases to trimming and J lost 9 bases; unmatched junction nucleotides: 9.

Here the CDR3 reads CASSSPHRAAGNIQYF. The CDR3 DNA follows: TGTGCCAGCAGTTCACCACACCGTGCGGCCGGAAACATTCAGTACTTC. The chain has TRBV28 and TRBJ2-4, with no clear D. Trimming pared 4 bases from V and 6 bases from J, leaving 19 bases between. Germline V gene lookup returns CDR1 MDHEN and CDR2 SYDVKM. The CDR3 has 16 residues.

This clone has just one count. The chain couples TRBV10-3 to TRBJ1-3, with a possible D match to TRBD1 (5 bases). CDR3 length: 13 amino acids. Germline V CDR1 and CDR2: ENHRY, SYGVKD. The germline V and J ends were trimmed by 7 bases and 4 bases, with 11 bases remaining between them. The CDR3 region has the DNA TGTGCCATCACGCCGGGACCGGGAAACACCATATATTTT. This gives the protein CAITPGPGNTIYF.

The CDR3 sequence: CASSQGTSGSASRDTQYF. The CDR3 DNA is TGCGCCAGCAGCCAGGGAACTAGCGGGAGCGCCTCTCGGGATACGCAGTATTTT. V and J are TRBV4-1 and TRBJ2-3; 11 nucleotides agree with TRBD2. Germline CDR1 MGHRA, CDR2 YSYEKL. This CDR3 spans 18 amino acids. The ends lost 3 bases at V and 6 bases at J; junction bases unmatched: 14.

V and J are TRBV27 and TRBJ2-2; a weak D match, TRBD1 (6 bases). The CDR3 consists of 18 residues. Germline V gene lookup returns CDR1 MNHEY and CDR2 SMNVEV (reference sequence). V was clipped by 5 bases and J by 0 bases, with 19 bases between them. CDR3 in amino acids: CASSLYFRQAPNTGELFF. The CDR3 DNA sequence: TGTGCCAGCAGTCTATATTTCCGACAGGCACCGAACACCGGGGAGCTGTTTTTT.

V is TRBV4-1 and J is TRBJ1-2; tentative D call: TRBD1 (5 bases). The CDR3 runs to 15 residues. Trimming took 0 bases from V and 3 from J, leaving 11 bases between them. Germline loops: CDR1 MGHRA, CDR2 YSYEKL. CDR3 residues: CASSQESGLDYGYTF. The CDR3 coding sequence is TGCGCCAGCAGCCAAGAATCAGGGTTGGACTATGGCTACACCTTC.

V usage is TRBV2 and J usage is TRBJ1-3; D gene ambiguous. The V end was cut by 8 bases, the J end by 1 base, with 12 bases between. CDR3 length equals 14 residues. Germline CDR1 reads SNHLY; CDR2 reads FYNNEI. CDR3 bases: TGTGCCAGCGGCCAATCTATGTCTGGAAACACCATATATTTT. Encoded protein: CASGQSMSGNTIYF.

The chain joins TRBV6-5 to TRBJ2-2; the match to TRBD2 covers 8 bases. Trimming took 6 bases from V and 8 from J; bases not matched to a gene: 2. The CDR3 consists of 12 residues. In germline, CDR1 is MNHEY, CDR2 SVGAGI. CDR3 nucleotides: TGTGCCAGCAGCCGGGAGGGAGGGGAGCTGTTTTTT. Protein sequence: CASSREGGELFF.

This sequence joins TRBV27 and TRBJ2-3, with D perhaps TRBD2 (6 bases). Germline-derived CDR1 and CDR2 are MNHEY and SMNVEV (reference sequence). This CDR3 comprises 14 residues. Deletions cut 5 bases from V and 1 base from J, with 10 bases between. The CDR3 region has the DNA TGTGCCAGCAGTCCGCAGCGGGGCACAGATACGCAGTATTTT. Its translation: CASSPQRGTDTQYF.

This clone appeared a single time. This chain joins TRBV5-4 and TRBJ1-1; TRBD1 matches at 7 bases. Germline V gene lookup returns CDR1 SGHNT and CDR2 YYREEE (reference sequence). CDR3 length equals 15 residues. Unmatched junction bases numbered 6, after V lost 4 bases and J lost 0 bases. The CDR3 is CASSPTGHMNTEAFF. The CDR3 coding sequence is TGTGCCAGCAGCCCGACAGGGCACATGAACACTGAAGCTTTCTTT.